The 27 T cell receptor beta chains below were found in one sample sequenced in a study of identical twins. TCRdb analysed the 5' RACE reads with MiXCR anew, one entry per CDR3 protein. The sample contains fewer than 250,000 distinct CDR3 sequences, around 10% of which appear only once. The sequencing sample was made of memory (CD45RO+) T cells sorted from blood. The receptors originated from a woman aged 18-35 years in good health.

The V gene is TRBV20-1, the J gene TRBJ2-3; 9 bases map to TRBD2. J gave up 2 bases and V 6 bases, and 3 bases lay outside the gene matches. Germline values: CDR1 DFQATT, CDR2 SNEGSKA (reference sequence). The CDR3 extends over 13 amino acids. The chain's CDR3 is CSARTSATDTQYF. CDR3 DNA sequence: TGCAGTGCCCGGACTAGCGCCACAGATACGCAGTATTTT.

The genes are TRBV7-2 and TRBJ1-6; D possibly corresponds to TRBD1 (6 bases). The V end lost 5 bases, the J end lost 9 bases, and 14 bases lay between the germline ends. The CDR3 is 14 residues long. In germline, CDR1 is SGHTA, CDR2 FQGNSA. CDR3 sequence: CASSKTGGRSPLHF. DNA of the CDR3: TGTGCCAGCAGCAAGACAGGAGGACGTTCACCCCTCCACTTT. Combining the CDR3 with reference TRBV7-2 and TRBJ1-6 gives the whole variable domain GAGVSQSPSNKVTEKGKDVELRCDPISGHTALYWYRQSLGQGLEFLIYFQGNSAPDKSGLPSDRFSAERTGGSVSTLTIQRTQQEDSAVYLCASSKTGGRSPLHFGNGTRLTVT.

The CDR3 nucleotides are TGTGCCAGCAGTCGCCTGGACAGTTTATACAATGAGCAGTTCTTC. Protein product: CASSRLDSLYNEQFF. The rearrangement uses TRBV6-1 and TRBJ2-1; a weak D match, TRBD1 (6 bases). This CDR3 is built from 15 residues. Trimming removed 5 bases from V and 4 bases from J, with 15 bases in between. Germline assignment: CDR1 MNHNS and CDR2 SASEGT.

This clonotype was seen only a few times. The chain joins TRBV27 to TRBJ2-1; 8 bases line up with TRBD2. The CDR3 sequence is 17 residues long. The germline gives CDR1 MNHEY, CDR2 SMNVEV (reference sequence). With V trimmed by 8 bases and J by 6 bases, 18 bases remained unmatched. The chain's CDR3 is CASRPASGPVGVNEQFF. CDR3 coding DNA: TGTGCCAGCCGGCCGGCTAGCGGGCCCGTGGGGGTCAATGAGCAGTTCTTC.

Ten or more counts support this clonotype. CDR3 sequence (DNA): TGTGCCAGCAGTTACTCCTACCGCGGGGCGAGCTCTGGAAACACCATATATTTT. Translation gives CASSYSYRGASSGNTIYF. The V gene is TRBV6-5, the J gene TRBJ1-3; possibly TRBD1 for D (5 bases). Germline V CDR1 and CDR2: MNHEY, SVGAGI. The CDR3 consists of 18 residues. Trimming removed 0 bases at V and 0 bases at J, with 15 bases between.

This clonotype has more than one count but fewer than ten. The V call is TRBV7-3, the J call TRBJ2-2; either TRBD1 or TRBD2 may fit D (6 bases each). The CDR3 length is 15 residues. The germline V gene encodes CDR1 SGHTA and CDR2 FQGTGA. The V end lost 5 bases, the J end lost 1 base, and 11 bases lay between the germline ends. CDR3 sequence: CASSPGALNTGELFF. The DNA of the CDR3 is TGTGCCAGCAGCCCGGGGGCCCTGAACACCGGGGAGCTGTTTTTT.

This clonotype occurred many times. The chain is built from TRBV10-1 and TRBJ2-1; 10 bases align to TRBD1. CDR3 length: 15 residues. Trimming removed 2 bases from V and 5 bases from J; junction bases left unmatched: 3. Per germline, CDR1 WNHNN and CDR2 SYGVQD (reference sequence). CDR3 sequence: CASSEAGTGDNEQFF. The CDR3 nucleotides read TGCGCCAGCAGTGAGGCCGGGACAGGGGACAATGAGCAGTTCTTC.

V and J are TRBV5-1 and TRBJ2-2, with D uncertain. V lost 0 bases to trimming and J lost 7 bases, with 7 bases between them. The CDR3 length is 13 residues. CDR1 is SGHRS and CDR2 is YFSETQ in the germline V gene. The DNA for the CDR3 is TGCGCCAGCAGCTTGGTACCAGGCGGGGAGCTGTTTTTT. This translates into CASSLVPGGELFF.

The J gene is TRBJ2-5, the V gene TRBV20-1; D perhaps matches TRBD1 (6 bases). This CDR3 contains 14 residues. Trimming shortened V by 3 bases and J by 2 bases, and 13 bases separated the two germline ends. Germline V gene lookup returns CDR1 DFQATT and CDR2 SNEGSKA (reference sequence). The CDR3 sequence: CSASAGTRQETQYF. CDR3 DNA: TGCAGTGCTAGCGCAGGGACACGGCAAGAGACCCAGTACTTC.

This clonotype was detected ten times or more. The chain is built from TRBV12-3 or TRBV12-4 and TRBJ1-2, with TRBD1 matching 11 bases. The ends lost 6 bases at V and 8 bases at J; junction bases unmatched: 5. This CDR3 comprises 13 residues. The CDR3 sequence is CASSLGQGVGYTF. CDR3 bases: TGTGCCAGCAGCTTGGGACAGGGGGTAGGCTACACCTTC.

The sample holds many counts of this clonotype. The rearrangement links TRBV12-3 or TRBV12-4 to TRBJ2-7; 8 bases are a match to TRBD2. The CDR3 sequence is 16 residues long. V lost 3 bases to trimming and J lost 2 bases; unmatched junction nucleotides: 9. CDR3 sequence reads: CASSFPRGGIPYEQYF. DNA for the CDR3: TGTGCCAGCAGTTTCCCCCGGGGGGGAATCCCCTACGAGCAGTACTTC.

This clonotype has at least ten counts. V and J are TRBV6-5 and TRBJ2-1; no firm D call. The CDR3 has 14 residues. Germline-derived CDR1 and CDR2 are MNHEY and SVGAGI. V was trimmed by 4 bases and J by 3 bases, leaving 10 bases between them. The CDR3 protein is CASSLNVLYNEQFF. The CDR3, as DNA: TGTGCCAGCAGTTTGAACGTCCTCTACAATGAGCAGTTCTTC.

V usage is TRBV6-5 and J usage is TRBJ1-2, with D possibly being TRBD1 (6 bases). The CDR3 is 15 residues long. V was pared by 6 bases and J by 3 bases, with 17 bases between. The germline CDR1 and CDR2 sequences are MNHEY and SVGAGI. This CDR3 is CASSNGPTGHYGYTF. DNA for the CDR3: TGTGCCAGCAGCAATGGGCCAACAGGGCACTATGGCTACACCTTC.

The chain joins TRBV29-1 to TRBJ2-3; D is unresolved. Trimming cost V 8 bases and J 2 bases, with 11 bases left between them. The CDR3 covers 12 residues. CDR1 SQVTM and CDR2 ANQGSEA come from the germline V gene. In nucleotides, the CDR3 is TGCAGCACCCTGCAGATCACAGATACGCAGTATTTT. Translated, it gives CSTLQITDTQYF.

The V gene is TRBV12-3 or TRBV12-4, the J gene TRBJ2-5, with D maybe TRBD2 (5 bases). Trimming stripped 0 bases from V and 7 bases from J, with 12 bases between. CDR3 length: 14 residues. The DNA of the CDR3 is TGTGCCAGCAGTTTAGCCGGAAAACGGGGGACCCAGTACTTC. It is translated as CASSLAGKRGTQYF.

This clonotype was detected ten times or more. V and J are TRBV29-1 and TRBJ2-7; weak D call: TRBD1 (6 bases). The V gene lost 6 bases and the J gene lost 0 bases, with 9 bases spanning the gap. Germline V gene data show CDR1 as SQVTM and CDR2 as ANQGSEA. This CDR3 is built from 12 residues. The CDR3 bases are TGCAGCGTCGGACAGTACTCCTACGAGCAGTACTTC. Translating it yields CSVGQYSYEQYF.

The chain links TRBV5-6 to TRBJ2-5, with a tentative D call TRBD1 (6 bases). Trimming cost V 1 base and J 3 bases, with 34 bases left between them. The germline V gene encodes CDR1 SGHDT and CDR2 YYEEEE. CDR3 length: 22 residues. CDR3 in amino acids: CASSLPFQGTWKDPSAKETQYF. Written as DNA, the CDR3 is TGTGCCAGCAGCTTGCCCTTCCAGGGGACCTGGAAAGATCCGTCAGCTAAAGAGACCCAGTACTTC. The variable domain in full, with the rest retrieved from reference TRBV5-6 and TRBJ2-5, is DAGVTQSPTHLIKTRGQQVTLRCSPKSGHDTVSWYQQALGQGPQFIFQYYEEEERQRGNFPDRFSGHQFPNYSSELNVNALLLGDSALYLCASSLPFQGTWKDPSAKETQYFGPGTRLLVL.

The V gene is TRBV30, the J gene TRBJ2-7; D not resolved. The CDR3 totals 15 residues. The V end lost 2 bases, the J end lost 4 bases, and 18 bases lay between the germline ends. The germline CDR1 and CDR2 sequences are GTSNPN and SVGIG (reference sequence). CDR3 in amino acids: CAWSWYPLIPYEQYF. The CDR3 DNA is TGTGCCTGGAGTTGGTACCCCCTGATCCCTTACGAGCAGTACTTC. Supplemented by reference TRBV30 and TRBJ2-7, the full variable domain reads SQTIHQWPATLVQPVGSPLSLECTVEGTSNPNLYWYRQAAGRGLQLLFYSVGIGQISSEVPQNLSASRPQDRQFILSSKKLLLSDSGFYLCAWSWYPLIPYEQYFGPGTRLTVT.

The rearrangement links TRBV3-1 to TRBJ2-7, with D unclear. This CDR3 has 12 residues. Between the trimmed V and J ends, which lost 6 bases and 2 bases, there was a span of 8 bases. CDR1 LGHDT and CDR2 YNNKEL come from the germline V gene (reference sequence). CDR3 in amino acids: CASRSRTYEQYF. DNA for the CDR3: TGTGCCAGCAGGTCCCGAACCTACGAGCAGTACTTC.

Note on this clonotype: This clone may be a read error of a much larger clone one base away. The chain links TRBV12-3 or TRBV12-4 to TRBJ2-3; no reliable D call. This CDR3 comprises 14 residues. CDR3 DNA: TGTGCCAGCACCTACCCCGGGCTCCGCGATACGCAGAATTTT. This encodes CASTYPGLRDTQNF.

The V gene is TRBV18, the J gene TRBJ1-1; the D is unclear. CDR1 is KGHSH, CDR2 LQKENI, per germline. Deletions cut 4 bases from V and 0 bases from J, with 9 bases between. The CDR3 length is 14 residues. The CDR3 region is CASSQAAMNTEAFF. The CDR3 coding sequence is TGTGCCAGCTCACAGGCGGCCATGAACACTGAAGCTTTCTTT.

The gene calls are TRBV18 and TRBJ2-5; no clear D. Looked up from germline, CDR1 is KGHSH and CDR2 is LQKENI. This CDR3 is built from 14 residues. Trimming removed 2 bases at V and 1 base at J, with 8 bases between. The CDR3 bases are TGTGCCAGCTCACCAGCCCGGGCCCAAGAGACCCAGTACTTC. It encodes CASSPARAQETQYF.

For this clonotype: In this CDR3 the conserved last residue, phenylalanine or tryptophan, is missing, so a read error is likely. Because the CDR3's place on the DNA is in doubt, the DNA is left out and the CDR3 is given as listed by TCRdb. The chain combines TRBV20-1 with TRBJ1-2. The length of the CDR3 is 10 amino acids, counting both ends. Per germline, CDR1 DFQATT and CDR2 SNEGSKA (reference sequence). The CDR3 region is CSASSARARL.

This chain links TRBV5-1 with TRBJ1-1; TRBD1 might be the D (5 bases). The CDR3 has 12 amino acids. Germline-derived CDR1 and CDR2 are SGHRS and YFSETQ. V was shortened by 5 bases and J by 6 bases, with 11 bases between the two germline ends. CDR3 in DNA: TGCGCCAGCAGGGGGGAGGGCCCTGAAGCTTTCTTT. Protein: CASRGEGPEAFF. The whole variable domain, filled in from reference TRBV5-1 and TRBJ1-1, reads KAGVTQTPRYLIKTRGQQVTLSCSPISGHRSVSWYQQTPGQGLQFLFEYFSETQRNKGNFPGRFSGRQFSNSRSEMNVSTLELGDSALYLCASRGEGPEAFFGQGTRLTVV.

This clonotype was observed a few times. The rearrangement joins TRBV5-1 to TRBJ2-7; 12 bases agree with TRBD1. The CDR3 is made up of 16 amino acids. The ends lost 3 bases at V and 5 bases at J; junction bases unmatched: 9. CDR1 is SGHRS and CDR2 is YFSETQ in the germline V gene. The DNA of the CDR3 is TGCGCCAGCAGCTCCTCACCGGGACAGGGGGCTGACGAGCAGTACTTC. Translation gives CASSSSPGQGADEQYF.

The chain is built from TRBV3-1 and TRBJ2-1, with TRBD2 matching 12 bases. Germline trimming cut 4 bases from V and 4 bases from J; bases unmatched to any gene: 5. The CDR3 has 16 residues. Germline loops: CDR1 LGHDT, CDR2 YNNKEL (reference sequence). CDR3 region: CASSPIGLAGYNEQFF. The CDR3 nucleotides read TGTGCCAGCAGCCCAATCGGACTAGCGGGGTACAATGAGCAGTTCTTC.

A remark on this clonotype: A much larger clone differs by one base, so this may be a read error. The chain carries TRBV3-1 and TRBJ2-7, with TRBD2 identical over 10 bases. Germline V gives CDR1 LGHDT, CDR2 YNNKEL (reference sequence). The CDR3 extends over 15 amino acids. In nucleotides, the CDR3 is TGTGCCAGCTGCCAGCGGACTAGCGGAACGAGCGAGCAGTACTTC. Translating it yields CASCQRTSGTSEQYF.